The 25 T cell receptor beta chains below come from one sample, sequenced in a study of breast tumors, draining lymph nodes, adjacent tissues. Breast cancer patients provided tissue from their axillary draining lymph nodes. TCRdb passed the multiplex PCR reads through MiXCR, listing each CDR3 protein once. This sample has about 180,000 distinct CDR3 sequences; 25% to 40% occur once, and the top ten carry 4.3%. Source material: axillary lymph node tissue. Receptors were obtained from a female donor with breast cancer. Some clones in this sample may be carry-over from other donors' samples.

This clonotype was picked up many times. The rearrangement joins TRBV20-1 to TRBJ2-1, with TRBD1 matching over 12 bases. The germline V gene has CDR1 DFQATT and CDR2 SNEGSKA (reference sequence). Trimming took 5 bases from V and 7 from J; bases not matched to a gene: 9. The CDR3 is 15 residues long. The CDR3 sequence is CSASSRDRGQNEQFF. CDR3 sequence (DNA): TGCAGTGCTTCGAGCCGGGACAGGGGGCAAAATGAGCAGTTCTTC.

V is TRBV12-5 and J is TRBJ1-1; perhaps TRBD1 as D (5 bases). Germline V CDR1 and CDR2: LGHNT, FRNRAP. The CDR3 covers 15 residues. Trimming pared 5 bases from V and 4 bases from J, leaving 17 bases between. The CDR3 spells CASGQHQGTSTEAFF. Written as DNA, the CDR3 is TGTGCTAGTGGTCAACACCAGGGTACGAGCACTGAAGCTTTCTTT.

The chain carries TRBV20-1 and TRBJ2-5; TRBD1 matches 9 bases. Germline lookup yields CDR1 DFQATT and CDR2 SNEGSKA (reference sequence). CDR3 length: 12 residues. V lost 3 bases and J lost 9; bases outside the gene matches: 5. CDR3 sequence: CSASNRGRAQYF. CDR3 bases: TGCAGTGCTAGTAACAGGGGGCGCGCCCAGTACTTC.

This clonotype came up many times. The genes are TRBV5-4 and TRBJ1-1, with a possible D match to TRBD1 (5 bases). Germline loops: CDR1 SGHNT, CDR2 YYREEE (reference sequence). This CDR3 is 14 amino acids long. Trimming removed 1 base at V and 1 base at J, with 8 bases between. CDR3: CASSLKGKNTEAFF. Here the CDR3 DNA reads TGTGCCAGCAGCTTGAAGGGGAAGAACACTGAAGCTTTCTTT.

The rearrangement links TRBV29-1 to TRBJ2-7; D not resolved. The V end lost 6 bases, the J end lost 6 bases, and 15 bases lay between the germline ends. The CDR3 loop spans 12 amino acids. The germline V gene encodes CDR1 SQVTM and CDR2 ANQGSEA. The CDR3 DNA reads TGCAGCGTGTCCGCGACTTCCCTCGAGCAGTACTTC. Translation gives CSVSATSLEQYF.

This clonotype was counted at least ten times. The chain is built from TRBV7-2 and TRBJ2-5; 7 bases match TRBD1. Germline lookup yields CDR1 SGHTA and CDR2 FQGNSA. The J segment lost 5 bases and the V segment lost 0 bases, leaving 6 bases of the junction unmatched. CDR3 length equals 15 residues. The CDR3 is CASSLAQGLMETQYF. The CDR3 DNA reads TGTGCCAGCAGCTTAGCACAGGGGCTCATGGAGACCCAGTACTTC.

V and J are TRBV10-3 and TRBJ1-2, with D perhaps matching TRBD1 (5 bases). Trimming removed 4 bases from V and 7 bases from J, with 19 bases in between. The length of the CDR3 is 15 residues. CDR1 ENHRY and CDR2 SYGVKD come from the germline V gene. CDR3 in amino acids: CAISAAGGKEAGYTF. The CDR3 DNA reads TGTGCCATCAGTGCTGCGGGGGGAAAGGAGGCTGGCTACACCTTC.

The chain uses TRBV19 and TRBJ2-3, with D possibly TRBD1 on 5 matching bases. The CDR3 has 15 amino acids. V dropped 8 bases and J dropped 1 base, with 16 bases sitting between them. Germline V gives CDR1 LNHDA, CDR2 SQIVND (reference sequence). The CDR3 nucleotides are TGTGCCAGTGTCGGATGGGAAGGGGGCACAGATACGCAGTATTTT. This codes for CASVGWEGGTDTQYF.

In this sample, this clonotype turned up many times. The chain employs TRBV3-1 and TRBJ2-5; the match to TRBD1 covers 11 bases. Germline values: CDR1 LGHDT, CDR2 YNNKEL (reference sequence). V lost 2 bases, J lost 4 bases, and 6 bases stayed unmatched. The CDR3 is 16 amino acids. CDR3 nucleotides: TGTGCCAGCAGCCAACGGACAGGGGGCAGTGGAGAGACCCAGTACTTC. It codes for CASSQRTGGSGETQYF.

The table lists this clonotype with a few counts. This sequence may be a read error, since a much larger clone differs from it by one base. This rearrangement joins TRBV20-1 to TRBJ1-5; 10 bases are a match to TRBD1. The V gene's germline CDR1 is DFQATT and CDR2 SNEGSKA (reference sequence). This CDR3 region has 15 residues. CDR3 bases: TGCAGTGCTTCTCCGGGACAGGGGAGCACTCAGCCCCAGCATTTT. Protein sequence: CSASPGQGSTQPQHF.

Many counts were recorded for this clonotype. CDR3 DNA sequence: TGTGCCAGTAGTGCTTTCAGAAACTCGAACCCCAATGAGCAGTTCTTC. It codes for CASSAFRNSNPNEQFF. V gene TRBV19 combines with J gene TRBJ2-1; D not resolved. Per the germline V gene, CDR1 is LNHDA and CDR2 is SQIVND (reference sequence). Trimming stripped 5 bases from V and 6 bases from J, with 20 bases between. The CDR3 totals 16 residues.

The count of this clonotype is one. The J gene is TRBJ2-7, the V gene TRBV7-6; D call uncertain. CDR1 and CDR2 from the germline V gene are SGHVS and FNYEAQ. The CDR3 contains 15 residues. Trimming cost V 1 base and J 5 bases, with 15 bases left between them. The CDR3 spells CASSLGGAADHEQYF. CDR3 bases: TGTGCCAGCAGCTTAGGGGGTGCGGCAGATCACGAGCAGTACTTC.

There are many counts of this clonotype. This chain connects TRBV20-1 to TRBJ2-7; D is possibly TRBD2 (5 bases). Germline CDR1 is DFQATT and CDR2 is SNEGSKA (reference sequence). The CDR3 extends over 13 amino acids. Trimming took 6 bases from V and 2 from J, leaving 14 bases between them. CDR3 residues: CSASFRGTYEQYF. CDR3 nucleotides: TGCAGTGCCTCCTTCCGGGGTACCTACGAGCAGTACTTC.

CDR3 amino acids: CATSAHLGRGPLVDEQFF. As DNA, the CDR3 is TGTGCCACCAGTGCCCACCTGGGGCGGGGGCCCCTCGTGGATGAGCAGTTCTTC. The V and J genes are TRBV24-1 and TRBJ2-1, with D perhaps TRBD2 (7 bases). This CDR3 has 18 amino acids. Trimming stripped 5 bases from V and 8 bases from J, with 27 bases between. Germline CDR1 and CDR2: KGHDR and SFDVKD.

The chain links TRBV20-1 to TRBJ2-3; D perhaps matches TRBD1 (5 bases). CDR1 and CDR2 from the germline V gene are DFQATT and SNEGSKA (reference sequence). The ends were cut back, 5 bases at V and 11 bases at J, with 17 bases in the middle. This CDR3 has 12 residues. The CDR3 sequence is CSARVTDNEQYF. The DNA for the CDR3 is TGCAGTGCTCGAGTGACAGACAATGAGCAGTATTTT.

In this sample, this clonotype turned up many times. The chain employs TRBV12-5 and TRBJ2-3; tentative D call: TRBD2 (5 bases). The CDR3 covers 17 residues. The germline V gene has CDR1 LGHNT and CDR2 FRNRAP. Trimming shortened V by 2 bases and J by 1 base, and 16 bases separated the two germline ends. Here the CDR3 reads CASGLYLGGSRTDTQYF. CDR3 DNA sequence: TGTGCTAGTGGTTTGTACCTAGGAGGCTCTCGCACAGATACGCAGTATTTT.

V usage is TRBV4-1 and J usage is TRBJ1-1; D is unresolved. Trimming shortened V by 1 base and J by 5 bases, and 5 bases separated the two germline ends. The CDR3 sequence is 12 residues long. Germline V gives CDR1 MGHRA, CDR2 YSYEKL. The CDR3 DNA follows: TGCGCCAGCAGCCAAGTTAGGACTGAAGCTTTCTTT. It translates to CASSQVRTEAFF.

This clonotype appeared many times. CDR3 sequence: CASSLRLAQNTGELFF. Written as DNA, the CDR3 is TGTGCCAGCAGCCTGAGGTTAGCCCAGAACACCGGGGAGCTGTTTTTT. The chain is built from TRBV4-2 and TRBJ2-2; D is uncertain. Germline loops: CDR1 LGHNA, CDR2 YNFKEQ. With 4 bases removed from V and 1 base from J, the gap between germline ends came to 13 bases. CDR3 size: 16 residues.

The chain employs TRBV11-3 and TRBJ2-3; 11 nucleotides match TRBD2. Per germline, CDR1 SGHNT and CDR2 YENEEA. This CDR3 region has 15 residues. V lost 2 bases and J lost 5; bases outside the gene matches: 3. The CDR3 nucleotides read TGTGCCAGCAGCTTACGACTAGCGGGAAGAGATACGCAGTATTTT. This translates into CASSLRLAGRDTQYF.

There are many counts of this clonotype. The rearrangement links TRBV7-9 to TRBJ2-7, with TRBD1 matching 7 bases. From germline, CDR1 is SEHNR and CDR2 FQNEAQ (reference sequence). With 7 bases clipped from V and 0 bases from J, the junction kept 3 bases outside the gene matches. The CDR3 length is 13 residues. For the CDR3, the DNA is TGTGCCAGCAACCGGGACAGCTCCTACGAGCAGTACTTC. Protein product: CASNRDSSYEQYF.

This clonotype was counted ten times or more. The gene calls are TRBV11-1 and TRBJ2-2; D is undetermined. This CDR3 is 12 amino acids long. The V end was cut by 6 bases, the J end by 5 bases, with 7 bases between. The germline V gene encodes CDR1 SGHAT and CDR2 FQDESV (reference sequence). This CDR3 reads CASSSLTGELFF. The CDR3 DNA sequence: TGTGCCAGCAGTTCCCTTACCGGGGAGCTGTTTTTT.

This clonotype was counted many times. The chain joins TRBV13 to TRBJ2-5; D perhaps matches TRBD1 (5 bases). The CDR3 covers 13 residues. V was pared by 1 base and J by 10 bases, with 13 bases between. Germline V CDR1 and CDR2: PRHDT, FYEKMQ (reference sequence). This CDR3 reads CASSLATVVGQYF. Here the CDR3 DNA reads TGTGCCAGCAGCTTAGCGACAGTCGTGGGCCAGTACTTC.

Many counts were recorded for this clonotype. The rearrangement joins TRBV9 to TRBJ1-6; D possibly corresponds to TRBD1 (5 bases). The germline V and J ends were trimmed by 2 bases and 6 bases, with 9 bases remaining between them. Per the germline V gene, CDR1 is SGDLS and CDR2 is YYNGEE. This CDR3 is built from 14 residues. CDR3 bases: TGTGCCAGCAGCGTCGGGGACGGTAATTCACCCCTCCACTTT. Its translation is CASSVGDGNSPLHF.

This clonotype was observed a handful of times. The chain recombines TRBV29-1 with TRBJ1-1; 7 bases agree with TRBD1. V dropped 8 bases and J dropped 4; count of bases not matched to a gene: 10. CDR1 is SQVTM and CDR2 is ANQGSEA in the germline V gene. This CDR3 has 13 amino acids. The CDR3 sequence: CSIRTGGSTEAFF. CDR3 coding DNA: TGCAGCATTCGGACAGGAGGAAGCACTGAAGCTTTCTTT.

DNA for the CDR3: TGTGCCAGCAGCGTAGATGGGGTTTACGAGCAGTATTATAATTCACCCCTCCACTTT. This sequence encodes CASSVDGVYEQYYNSPLHF. This chain uses TRBV9 with TRBJ1-6; D remains unclear. Germline values: CDR1 SGDLS, CDR2 YYNGEE. V was pared by 0 bases and J by 4 bases, with 20 bases between. The CDR3 has 19 residues.